Listed below are T cell receptor beta chains from one sample, sequenced in a study of early T cells in non-severe SARS-CoV-2 infection. TCRdb fed the 5' RACE reads into MiXCR, producing one record per CDR3 protein. Of some 96,000 distinct CDR3 sequences in the sample, more than 13% were seen once. Sequenced material: whole blood. These receptors were taken from an adult who was a healthcare worker with PCR-confirmed SARS-CoV-2 infection or an uninfected control (not recorded which). Both conserved end residues are part of each CDR3. The D gene is left open where the match is weak. Size is stated for part of the rows, as once, few or many counts, or as a class when the clone is expanded.

TRBD2	TRBV3-1	-	TRBJ2-1	TGTGCCAGCAGCCAAAAGGGACTAGCGGGATATTCTGAGCAGTTCTTC	CASSQKGLAGYSEQFF
TRBD1	TRBV7-2	-	TRBJ2-3	TGTGCCAGCAGCCTTCCCGGGACAGGGGTAGATACGCAGTATTTT	CASSLPGTGVDTQYF
-	TRBV2	few	TRBJ1-3	TGTGCCAGCAGTGAAGCGCCCCGAAACACCATATATTTT	CASSEAPRNTIYF
TRBD1	TRBV7-6	-	TRBJ2-7	TGTGCCAGCAGCCGGGACAGGGGGTCCTACGAGCAGTACTTC	CASSRDRGSYEQYF
-	TRBV7-9	few	TRBJ2-5	TGTGCCAGCAGCTCCCAACCGCCCCAGGGGGGTCGTATTGGGGCCCAGTACTTC	CASSSQPPQGGRIGAQYF
-	TRBV12-3/TRBV12-4	-	TRBJ2-3	TGTGCCAGCAGTTTACAAGGGGGGGCAGATACGCAGTATTTT	CASSLQGGADTQYF
-	TRBV18	few	TRBJ2-7	TGTGCCAGCTCACTGCTCCGGGACGGCTACGAGCAGTACTTC	CASSLLRDGYEQYF
-	TRBV11-2	many	TRBJ2-7	TGTGCCAGCAGCTTAATCAGTGGGGGGACGTCCTACGAGCAGTACTTC	CASSLISGGTSYEQYF
TRBD1	TRBV28	-	TRBJ2-7	TGTGCCAGCAGCCAAGGCGCCGGGACAGGGCAATACGAGCAGTACTTC	CASSQGAGTGQYEQYF
TRBD2	TRBV7-2	many	TRBJ2-3	TGTGCCAGCAGCTGGGGGACTAGCGGAGATACGCAGTATTTT	CASSWGTSGDTQYF
-	TRBV5-1	-	TRBJ2-1	TGCACCAGCAGTGAGCAGGGGGGTGAGAATGAGCAGTTCTTC	CTSSEQGGENEQFF
TRBD1	TRBV5-1	-	TRBJ1-6	TGCGCCAGCAGCTCGGGACAGGGAGGTTCACCCCTCCACTTT	CASSSGQGGSPLHF
TRBD1	TRBV18	few	TRBJ1-2	TGTGCCAGCTCCCCAGACAGGGAGGCAGGCTACACCTTC	CASSPDREAGYTF
TRBD1	TRBV7-2	many	TRBJ1-4	TGTGCCAGCAGCCGGGACAGGGGTGAAAAACTGTTTTTT	CASSRDRGEKLFF
-	TRBV29-1	many	TRBJ2-3	TGCAGCGTTGAAGAAGGGATGAATGACACCCCAAATACTAGCCCTATTTCCTTTACGCAGTATTTT	CSVEEGMNDTPNTSPISFTQYF
-	TRBV7-2	many	TRBJ1-5	TGTGCCAGCAGCTTAAACGGCTTCCCAATTCCCCCAAAGCCCCAGCATTTT	CASSLNGFPIPPKPQHF
TRBD1	TRBV2	many	TRBJ1-2	TGTGCCAGCAGTGAAGTCCGCACAGGGGGGTACGGCTACACCTTC	CASSEVRTGGYGYTF
-	TRBV6-5	-	TRBJ2-1	TGTGCCAGCAGCCTACAGGGCGTTGAGCAGTTCTTC	CASSLQGVEQFF
TRBD2	TRBV10-3	few	TRBJ2-7	TGTGCCATCAGTGAAGAATCTAGCGGGAGACACTCCTACGAGCAGTACTTC	CAISEESSGRHSYEQYF
-	TRBV28	many	TRBJ1-2	TGTGCCAGCAGTTCTACAGGGTACCGCGGCTACACCTTC	CASSSTGYRGYTF
TRBD1	TRBV11-2	few	TRBJ2-7	TGTGCCAGCAGCTCGGACAGGGTTTACGAGCAGTACTTC	CASSSDRVYEQYF
TRBD2	TRBV20-1	few	TRBJ2-1	TGCAGTGCTAGTACCGGGAGGGCCTACAATGAGCAGTTCTTC	CSASTGRAYNEQFF
TRBD1	TRBV3-1	-	TRBJ2-7	TGTGCCAGCAACCGGGGTCCGGGACAGGGTTACGAGCAGTACTTC	CASNRGPGQGYEQYF
-	TRBV3-1	few	TRBJ1-2	TGTGCCAGCAGCCAAGCGGGCGGCTACACCTTC	CASSQAGGYTF
TRBD2	TRBV12-3/TRBV12-4	-	TRBJ2-3	TGTGCCAGTCTACCGGGACTAGCGGGAGTTACGCAGTATTTT	CASLPGLAGVTQYF
-	TRBV10-3	many	TRBJ1-2	TGTGCCATCAGTGGGTGGGAAAACTATGGCTACACCTTC	CAISGWENYGYTF
-	TRBV20-1	-	TRBJ2-1	TGCAGTGCTAGGGCCTGGCATGAGCAGTTCTTC	CSARAWHEQFF
-	TRBV5-1	-	TRBJ2-2	TGCGCCAGCAGCTTGGCAGGGGTCAACGCCGGGGAGCTGTTTTTT	CASSLAGVNAGELFF
TRBD2	TRBV29-1	-	TRBJ2-7	TGCAGCGTACGAAGCGGGAGGGCCTCCTACGAGCAGTACTTC	CSVRSGRASYEQYF
TRBD2	TRBV11-2	many	TRBJ2-1	TGTGCCAGCAGCTTAGACGGTGTGGGGACTAGCGGGAGTCTTGAGCAGTTCTTC	CASSLDGVGTSGSLEQFF
-	TRBV12-2	-	TRBJ1-5	TGTGCAAGTCGCTCGTACCCTCCACGTGGGAGCAATCAGCCCCAGCATTTT	CASRSYPPRGSNQPQHF
-	TRBV14	-	TRBJ2-5	TGTGCCAGCAGCCGGCGGGCGGGATCGGAGACCCAGTACTTC	CASSRRAGSETQYF
-	TRBV6-4	-	TRBJ2-3	TGTGCCAGCAGTGAATCAATGGGCACAGATACGCAGTATTTT	CASSESMGTDTQYF
-	TRBV20-1	-	TRBJ2-7	TGCAGTGCTTATTCCCCGGTTGAGTTGGTGCAGTACGAGCAGTACTTC	CSAYSPVELVQYEQYF
-	TRBV2	-	TRBJ2-3	TGTGCCAGCAAAAGGGACAGCACAGATACGCAGTATTTT	CASKRDSTDTQYF
TRBD1	TRBV20-1	-	TRBJ2-5	TGCAGTGCCAGGACAGGGTGGAGAGAGACCCAGTACTTC	CSARTGWRETQYF
-	TRBV7-9	few	TRBJ1-2	TGTGCCAGCAGCTCAACAGCGCATACTAACTATGGCTACACCTTC	CASSSTAHTNYGYTF
-	TRBV13	-	TRBJ1-1	TGTGCCAGCAGCTCCCGGAAAGGGGAAGCTTTCTTT	CASSSRKGEAFF
-	TRBV20-1	-	TRBJ2-1	TGCAGTGCAAGTCATGTTTCGCGCGACAATGAGCAGTTCTTC	CSASHVSRDNEQFF
-	TRBV14	many	TRBJ2-1	TGTGCCAGCAGCCTGGTAAGGGGAAGGGAGCAGTTCTTC	CASSLVRGREQFF
TRBD1	TRBV20-1	few	TRBJ2-7	TGCAGTGCTAGCCGACAGGGGCTTACCTACGAGCAGTACTTC	CSASRQGLTYEQYF
-	TRBV28	-	TRBJ2-1	TGTGCCAGCAGTTTAAAGTGGGGGCACTACAATGAGCAGTTCTTC	CASSLKWGHYNEQFF
-	TRBV4-2	-	TRBJ1-2	TGTGCCAGCAGCCCGGGACGAGACTATGGCTACACCTTC	CASSPGRDYGYTF
TRBD1	TRBV6-6	few	TRBJ1-2	TGTGCCAGCAGTTCCCCCGACAGGGAAGGAGGTGGCTACACCTTC	CASSSPDREGGGYTF
TRBD2	TRBV20-1	few	TRBJ2-3	TGCAGTGCTGCCGGGACTAGCGGGAGCCCAGATACGCAGTATTTT	CSAAGTSGSPDTQYF
-	TRBV9	-	TRBJ1-1	TGTGCCAGCAGCCCCGAGGACGGAGCCACTGAAGCTTTCTTT	CASSPEDGATEAFF
TRBD2	TRBV7-6	few	TRBJ2-7	TGTGCCAGCAGCTTAGAGGCGGGAGGCCTCTACGAGCAGTACTTC	CASSLEAGGLYEQYF
-	TRBV6-6	many	TRBJ1-4	TGTGCCAGCAGCCGCCCCTTGACGGGCGTGAATGAACTGTTTTTT	CASSRPLTGVNELFF